These T cell receptor beta chains were read from a single sample in a study of regulatory T cells in long-lasting Graves disease. TCRdb reprocessed the multiplex PCR reads via MiXCR and lists one record per CDR3 protein. The sample records 400,000 to 500,000 distinct CDR3 sequences, 15% being singletons. This sample also belongs to another study, concerning T cells in Graves' hyperthyroidism and ophthalmopathy.

Source: peripheral blood mononuclear cells (PBMCs), taken at new diagnosis, from a patient treated with antithyroid drugs. These TCRs come from a middle-aged woman with Graves disease. Both conserved end residues are part of each CDR3. The D gene is left open where the match is weak. Clone size is shown for a subset of rows, as once, few, many or a class of expanded clone.

>-|TRBV5-1|many|TRBJ2-7
CAGSMGGERSYEQYF
TGCGCCGGATCGATGGGGGGAGAACGCTCCTACGAGCAGTACTTC
>-|TRBV11-2|many|TRBJ1-2
CASSPSYWNYGYTF
TGTGCCAGCAGCCCCTCATACTGGAACTATGGCTACACCTTC
>-|TRBV7-4|-|TRBJ2-7
CASSNGGQPSSSYEQYF
TGTGCCAGCAGCAATGGCGGACAGCCAAGTAGCTCCTACGAGCAGTACTTC
>-|TRBV6-2/TRBV6-3|many|TRBJ2-1
CASSLRQYNEQFF
TGTGCCAGCAGTTTGAGGCAGTACAATGAGCAGTTCTTC
>-|TRBV19|many|TRBJ2-1
CASSITVGSSYNEQFF
TGTGCCAGTAGTATAACGGTCGGGAGCTCCTACAATGAGCAGTTCTTC
>TRBD2|TRBV7-6|-|TRBJ2-1
CASSPRSGDNEQFF
TGTGCCAGCAGCCCCCGGAGCGGGGACAATGAGCAGTTCTTC
>TRBD1|TRBV12-5|many|TRBJ2-7
CASGLVLTPGQDKYEQYF
TGTGCTAGTGGTTTGGTACTAACCCCGGGACAGGACAAATACGAGCAGTACTTC
>TRBD2|TRBV11-3|many|TRBJ2-7
CASSLREGLGSYEQYF
TGTGCCAGCAGCTTGCGGGAGGGATTGGGCTCCTACGAGCAGTACTTC
>TRBD1|TRBV27|few|TRBJ2-7
CASSLYRGQGVHEQYF
TGTGCCAGCAGTTTATATAGAGGGCAGGGGGTCCACGAGCAGTACTTC
>TRBD1|TRBV28|many|TRBJ2-3
CASSDRPGQGVSDTQYF
TGTGCCAGCAGTGACCGGCCAGGACAGGGGGTATCAGATACGCAGTATTTT
>TRBD1|TRBV20-1|many|TRBJ2-7
CSAQRGTGESEQYF
TGCAGTGCTCAAAGGGGGACAGGGGAGAGCGAGCAGTACTTC
>-|TRBV27|many|TRBJ2-3
CASSLSLWADTQYF
TGTGCCAGCAGTTTATCTCTTTGGGCAGATACGCAGTATTTT
>TRBD2|TRBV2|many|TRBJ2-1
CASSRTSGSHNEQFF
TGTGCCAGCAGTCGGACTAGCGGGAGCCACAATGAGCAGTTCTTC
>TRBD2|TRBV7-3|many|TRBJ2-1
CASSLFLAGGPSSYNEQFF
TGTGCCAGCAGCTTATTTCTAGCGGGAGGCCCCAGCTCCTACAATGAGCAGTTCTTC
>-|TRBV6-2/TRBV6-3|few|TRBJ2-3
CASSEGGYRDTDTQYF
TGTGCCAGCAGTGAAGGAGGCTATAGGGACACAGATACGCAGTATTTT
>TRBD2|TRBV9|few|TRBJ2-3
CASSTRLAGGTDTQYF
TGTGCCAGCAGCACGAGACTAGCGGGAGGCACAGATACGCAGTATTTT
>TRBD1|TRBV18|-|TRBJ1-3
CASSPPGTGVGNTIYF
TGTGCCAGCTCACCACCTGGGACAGGGGTTGGAAACACCATATATTTT
>TRBD2|TRBV20-1|many|TRBJ2-1
CSANLAGGVDEQFF
TGCAGTGCCAACCTAGCGGGAGGGGTCGATGAGCAGTTCTTC
>TRBD1|TRBV7-2|many|TRBJ2-1
CASSFPGTAYYEQFF
TGTGCCAGCAGCTTTCCCGGGACAGCTTACTATGAGCAGTTCTTC
>-|TRBV20-1|-|TRBJ1-1
CSAPGLTEAFF
TGCAGTGCCCCCGGGCTCACTGAAGCTTTCTTT
>-|TRBV24-1|-|TRBJ1-5
CATSGWDSNQPQHF
TGTGCCACCAGTGGTTGGGATAGCAATCAGCCCCAGCATTTT
>-|TRBV20-1|-|TRBJ2-7
CSARAGPLGEQYF
TGCAGTGCTAGAGCGGGGCCCTTAGGAGAGCAGTACTTC
>-|TRBV6-2/TRBV6-3|-|TRBJ1-2
CASKGFNYGYTF
TGTGCCAGCAAGGGATTTAACTATGGCTACACCTTC
>TRBD1|TRBV28|many|TRBJ1-5
CASSLLTQGARQPQHF
TGTGCCAGCAGTCTCCTAACACAGGGGGCTCGTCAGCCCCAGCATTTT
>TRBD2|TRBV19|-|TRBJ2-7
CASSIGRGVNEQYF
TGTGCCAGTAGTATAGGACGGGGGGTGAACGAGCAGTACTTC
>TRBD2|TRBV6-1|-|TRBJ2-1
CASRSSGRDAYNEQFF
TGTGCCTCCCGGTCTAGCGGGAGGGACGCCTACAATGAGCAGTTCTTC